This TCR beta chain was sequenced during a study of human thymus T cells. Sequencing used immunoSEQ multiplex PCR; TCRdb keeps in-frame clones, though not all of them. This sample has just over 45,000 clones, with roughly 94% found just once. Congenital heart defects were the reason for the corrective surgery that the donors, healthy Finnish infants, were having. The specimen was blood. The sequence came from a girl under three years old with a congenital heart defect but otherwise immunologically healthy.

The DNA of the CDR3 is TGTGCCAGCAGCCGGGACAGGGGGAAAGAGACCCAGTACTTC. Translated, it gives CASSRDRGKETQYF. The V call is TRBV2, the J call TRBJ2-5; 11 positions agree with TRBD1. Germline V CDR1 and CDR2: SNHLY, FYNNEI. The CDR3 is made up of 14 amino acids. With 6 bases clipped from V and 3 bases from J, the junction kept 3 bases outside the gene matches.